This TCR beta chain emerged from a study of T cells of healthy individuals (dated by TCRdb to about 2018). This clonotype was observed many times. No cognate antigen has been identified for it. No much larger clonotype is one base removed from it; base qualities were not supplied. Libraries were prepared through 5' RACE. Sequencing used an Illumina MiSeq. Using fastp at Q25 and MiXCR, TCRdb reprocessed the public reads and kept productive beta chains. Each entry merges the rows of one CDR3 protein and shows their most common DNA and genes. The sample profile shows 40,000 to 65,000 distinct CDR3 sequences; 14% to 15% of them were found once. The top ten clonotypes cover more than 15% of the sample. The CDR3, from cysteine to phenylalanine, totals 12 residues. The retained sequence is limited to the CDR3, 36 bases, with the frame set at the first base. Relative to germline, V is missing 4 bases and J is missing 8 bases, with 5 bases of the junction outside any gene match. Reading the germline V gene (reference sequence) gives CDR1 SGHKS and CDR2 YYEKEE.

This sequence uses TRBV5-5 and TRBJ1-1, with 7 central nucleotides matching TRBD1. The TCR originated in a human donor in good health. The CDR3 is CASSALTGEAFF. The DNA is as follows: TGTGCCAGCAGCGCTCTGACAGGGGAAGCTTTCTTT.